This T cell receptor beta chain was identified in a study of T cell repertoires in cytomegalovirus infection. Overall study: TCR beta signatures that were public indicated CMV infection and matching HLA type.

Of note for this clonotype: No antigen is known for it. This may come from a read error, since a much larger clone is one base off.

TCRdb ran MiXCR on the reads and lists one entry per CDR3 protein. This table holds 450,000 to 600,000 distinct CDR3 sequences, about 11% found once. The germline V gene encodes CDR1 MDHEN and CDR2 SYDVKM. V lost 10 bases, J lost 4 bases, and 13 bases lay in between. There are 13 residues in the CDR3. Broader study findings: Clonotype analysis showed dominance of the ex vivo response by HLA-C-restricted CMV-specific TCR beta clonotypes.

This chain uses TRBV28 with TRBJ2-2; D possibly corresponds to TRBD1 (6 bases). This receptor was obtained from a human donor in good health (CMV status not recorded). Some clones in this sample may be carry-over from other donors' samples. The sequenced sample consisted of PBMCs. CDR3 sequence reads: CAIGTPSTGELFF. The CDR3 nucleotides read TGTGCCATCGGGACACCGAGCACCGGGGAGCTGTTTTTT.